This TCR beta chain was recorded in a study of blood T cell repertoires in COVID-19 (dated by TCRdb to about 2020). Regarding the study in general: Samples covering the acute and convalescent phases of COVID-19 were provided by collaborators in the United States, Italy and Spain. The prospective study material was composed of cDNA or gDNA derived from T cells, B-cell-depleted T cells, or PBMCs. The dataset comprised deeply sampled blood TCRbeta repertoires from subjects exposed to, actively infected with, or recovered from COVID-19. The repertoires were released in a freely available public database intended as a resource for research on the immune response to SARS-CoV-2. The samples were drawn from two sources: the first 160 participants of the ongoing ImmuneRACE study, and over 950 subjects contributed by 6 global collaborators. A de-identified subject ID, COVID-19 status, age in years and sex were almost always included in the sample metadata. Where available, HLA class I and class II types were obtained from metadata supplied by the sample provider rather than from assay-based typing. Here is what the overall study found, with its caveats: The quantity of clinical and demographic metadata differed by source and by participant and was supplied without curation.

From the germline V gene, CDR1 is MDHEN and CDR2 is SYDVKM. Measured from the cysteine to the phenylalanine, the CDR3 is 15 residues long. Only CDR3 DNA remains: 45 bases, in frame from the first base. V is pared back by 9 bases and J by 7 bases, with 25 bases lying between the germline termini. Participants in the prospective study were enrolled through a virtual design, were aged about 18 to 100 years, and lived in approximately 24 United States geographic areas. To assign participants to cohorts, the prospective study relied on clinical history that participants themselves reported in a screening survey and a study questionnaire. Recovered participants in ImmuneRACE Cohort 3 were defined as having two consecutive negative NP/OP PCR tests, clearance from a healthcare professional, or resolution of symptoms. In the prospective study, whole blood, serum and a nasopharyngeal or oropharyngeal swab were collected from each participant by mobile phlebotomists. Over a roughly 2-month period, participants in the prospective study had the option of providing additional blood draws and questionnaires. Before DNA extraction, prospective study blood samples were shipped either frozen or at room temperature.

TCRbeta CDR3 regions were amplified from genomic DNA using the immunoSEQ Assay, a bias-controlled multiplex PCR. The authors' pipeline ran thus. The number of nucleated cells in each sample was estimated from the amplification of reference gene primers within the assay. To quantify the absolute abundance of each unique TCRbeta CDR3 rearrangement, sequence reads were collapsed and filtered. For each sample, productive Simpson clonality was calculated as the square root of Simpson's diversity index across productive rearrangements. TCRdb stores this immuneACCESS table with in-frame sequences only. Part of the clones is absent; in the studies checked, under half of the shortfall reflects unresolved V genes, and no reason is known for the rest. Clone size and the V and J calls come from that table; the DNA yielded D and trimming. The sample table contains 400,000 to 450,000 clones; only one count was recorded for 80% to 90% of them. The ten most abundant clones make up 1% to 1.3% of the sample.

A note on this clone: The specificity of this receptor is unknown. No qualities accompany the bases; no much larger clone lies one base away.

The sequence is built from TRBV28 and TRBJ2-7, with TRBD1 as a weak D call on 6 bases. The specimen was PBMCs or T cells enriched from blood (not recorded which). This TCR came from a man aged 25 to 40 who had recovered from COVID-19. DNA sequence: TGTGCCAGTCACATGGGGGCAGGCTCCCTTTTAGAGCAGTACTTC. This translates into CASHMGAGSLLEQYF.